This T cell receptor (beta chain) was sequenced during a study of T cells in Graves' hyperthyroidism and ophthalmopathy. The study's findings and limits: Separating ophthalmopathy from stable hyperthyroidism was achieved by a 13 V-J model. The majority of expanded thyroid clonotypes above 0.001 also appeared in blood.

As concerns this clonotype: Its antigen remains unidentified.

Diagnosis of hyperthyroidism was new in patients aged 18 to 65, and its duration was under 2 months. This CDR3 is built from 12 residues. V lost 10 bases, J lost 10 bases, and 14 bases lay in between. CDR1 and CDR2 from the germline V gene are ENHRY and SYGVKD. Amplified regions were TCR beta CDR3 sequences from RNA transcripts. When the TCR CDR3 underwent first-round RT-PCR, the HTBI primer set was used. A single record per CDR3 protein comes from TCRdb applying MiXCR to the multiplex PCR reads. In the table there are roughly 710,000 distinct CDR3 sequences, over 35% of which are singletons. The receptor was isolated from a woman aged 40 to 50 with Graves' hyperthyroidism. Sequenced input: blood. The chain has TRBV10-3 and TRBJ2-6, with D possibly matching TRBD2 (6 bases). The CDR3 reads CATYPGTNVLTF. In DNA, the CDR3 is TGTGCCACCTACCCCGGGACTAACGTCCTGACTTTC.